The clone carrying this TCR beta chain was seen only a few times. What it binds is not known. The data belong to a study of T cells in Graves' hyperthyroidism and ophthalmopathy. Study details: Peripheral blood specimens were obtained at initial diagnosis, prior to any treatment. General study results and limits: A 13 V-J signature model discriminated ophthalmopathy versus stable hyperthyroidism. Model predictions of ophthalmopathy came a median 6.5 months before onset.

Using approximately 10 ml of fresh peripheral blood, PBMCs were prepared. TCR beta CDR3 region amplification was performed from RNA transcripts. With the HTBI primer set, the TCR CDR3 went through a first round of RT-PCR. TCRdb fed the multiplex PCR reads into MiXCR, producing one record per CDR3 protein. The sample includes approximately 620,000 distinct CDR3 sequences, around 15% of them seen just once. Material for sequencing was blood. The source is a woman between 40 and 50 years old with Graves' ophthalmopathy.

The CDR3, as DNA: TGTGCCAGCCGACCCAGGCGGGCCCCTGGAAACACCATATATTTT. Protein: CASRPRRAPGNTIYF. The V and J genes are TRBV28 and TRBJ1-3; D call uncertain. Deletions cut 8 bases from V and 2 bases from J, with 16 bases between. CDR3 length equals 15 residues. Germline V CDR1 and CDR2: MDHEN, SYDVKM.